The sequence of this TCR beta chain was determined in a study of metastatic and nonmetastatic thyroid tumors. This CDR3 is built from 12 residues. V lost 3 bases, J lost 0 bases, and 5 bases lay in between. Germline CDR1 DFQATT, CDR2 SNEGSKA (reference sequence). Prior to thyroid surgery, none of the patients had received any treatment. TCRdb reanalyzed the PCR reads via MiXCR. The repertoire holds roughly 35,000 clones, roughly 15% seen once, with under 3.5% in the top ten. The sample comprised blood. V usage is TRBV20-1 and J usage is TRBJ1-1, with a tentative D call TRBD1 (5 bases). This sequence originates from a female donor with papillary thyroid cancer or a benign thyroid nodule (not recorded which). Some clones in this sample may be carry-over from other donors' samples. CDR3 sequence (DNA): TGCAGTGCTAGGGGGGTGAACACTGAAGCTTTCTTT. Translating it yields CSARGVNTEAFF.